These T cell receptor beta chains were read from a single sample in a study of cytomegalovirus exposure and HLA in healthy donors. The repertoire was sequenced with immunoSEQ multiplex PCR; TCRdb's copy has only in-frame clones and lacks some. This table has approximately 160,000 clones, 55% to 70% appearing once. The sample was PBMCs. These receptors all stem from a woman in her twenties or thirties in good health and CMV-seropositive. CDR3s include the opening cysteine and the closing phenylalanine or tryptophan. A D gene is named only where the DNA matches it firmly. Clone sizes are given selectively: once, few, many, or a class where the clone is expanded.

>few|TRBJ1-1|TRBV7-9|12|NA
CASSPEVTEAFF
TGTGCCAGCAGCCCAGAGGTTACTGAAGCTTTCTTT
>NA|TRBJ1-1|TRBV5-1|14|NA
CASSLAWQNTEAFF
TGCGCCAGCAGCTTGGCCTGGCAGAACACTGAAGCTTTCTTT
>NA|TRBJ2-2|TRBV5-1|17|TRBD1
CASSLIPTGVGTGELFF
TGCGCCAGCAGCTTAATTCCTACAGGGGTTGGCACCGGGGAGCTGTTTTTT
>NA|TRBJ2-5|TRBV19|12|NA
CASSIGGETQYF
TGTGCCAGTAGTATAGGCGGGGAGACCCAGTACTTC
>NA|TRBJ1-1|TRBV15|15|TRBD1
CATSTDRGLNTEAFF
TGTGCCACCAGCACAGACAGGGGGTTGAACACTGAAGCTTTCTTT
>NA|TRBJ2-7|TRBV21-1|16|NA
CASSPERAGGSYEQYF
TGTGCCAGCAGCCCCGAACGGGCGGGGGGTTCCTACGAGCAGTACTTC
>NA|TRBJ2-5|TRBV5-6|14|NA
CASRNRDTFLDRYF
TGTGCCAGCAGAAACCGGGACACTTTCCTAGACCGGTACTTC
>NA|TRBJ2-6|TRBV6-1|14|NA
CASRQQAGANVLTF
TGTGCCAGCAGGCAGCAGGCTGGGGCCAACGTCCTGACTTTC
>few|TRBJ2-7|TRBV5-4|14|TRBD1
CASSLTGQTYEQYF
TGTGCCAGCAGCTTGACGGGACAGACCTACGAGCAGTACTTC
>NA|TRBJ2-3|TRBV6-4|16|TRBD1
CASSDSWGQGADTQYF
TGTGCCAGCAGTGATTCTTGGGGACAGGGGGCAGATACGCAGTATTTT
>NA|TRBJ2-6|TRBV9|16|NA
CASSVSLGRGANVLTF
TGTGCCAGCAGCGTATCACTAGGGAGGGGGGCCAACGTCCTGACTTTC
>once|TRBJ2-5|TRBV15|14|TRBD2
CATSKPGLQETQYF
TGTGCCACCAGCAAGCCGGGACTACAAGAGACCCAGTACTTC
>few|TRBJ1-1|TRBV27|14|NA
CASSSWGEYTEAFF
TGTGCCAGCAGTTCGTGGGGGGAGTACACTGAAGCTTTCTTT
>NA|TRBJ1-6|TRBV2|14|NA
CASSPLAGNSPLHF
TGTGCCAGCAGCCCTCTAGCGGGAAATTCACCCCTCCACTTT
>NA|TRBJ1-1|TRBV5-1|13|NA
CASSVQANTEAFF
TGCGCCAGCAGCGTACAGGCTAACACTGAAGCTTTCTTT
>NA|TRBJ1-2|TRBV6-1|12|NA
CASSPSNYGYTF
TGTGCCAGCAGCCCATCTAACTATGGCTACACCTTC
>NA|TRBJ1-6|TRBV6-1|13|TRBD1
CASMGTGSSPLHF
TGTGCCAGCATGGGGACAGGCTCTTCACCCCTCCACTTT
>NA|TRBJ1-6|TRBV6-6|15|NA
CASSYVPDTNSPLHF
TGTGCCAGCAGTTATGTTCCAGATACTAATTCACCCCTCCACTTT
>NA|TRBJ2-5|TRBV7-9|13|NA
CASSLRLAETQYF
TGTGCCAGCAGCTTACGGCTAGCGGAGACCCAGTACTTC
>few|TRBJ2-7|TRBV30|16|TRBD1
CAWNTGGTGGGYEQYF
TGTGCCTGGAACACCGGAGGGACAGGGGGGGGCTACGAGCAGTACTTC
>once|TRBJ2-5|TRBV4-2|15|NA
CASSATPDRGETQYF
TGTGCCAGCAGCGCTACCCCGGACAGAGGAGAGACCCAGTACTTC
>NA|TRBJ1-4|TRBV7-2|17|NA
CASSLRFRGSTNEKLFF
TGTGCCAGCAGCTTACGGTTTAGGGGATCGACTAATGAAAAACTGTTTTTT
>NA|TRBJ1-2|TRBV9|15|TRBD1
CASTGTGPFNYGYTF
TGTGCCAGCACAGGGACAGGGCCCTTTAACTATGGCTACACCTTC
>once|TRBJ2-1|TRBV4-1|16|TRBD2
CASSFAAGGRNNEQFF
TGCGCCAGCAGTTTTGCTGCGGGGGGTCGGAACAATGAGCAGTTCTTC
>once|TRBJ1-1|TRBV5-4|14|NA
CASSLAQGKTEAFF
TGTGCCAGCAGCTTGGCGCAGGGGAAGACTGAAGCTTTCTTT
>NA|TRBJ2-7|TRBV30|13|NA
CAWSVIRAREQYF
TGTGCCTGGAGTGTGATTAGAGCTAGGGAGCAGTACTTC
>NA|TRBJ2-1|TRBV18|13|NA
CASSSYRDNEQFF
TGTGCCAGCTCATCCTACAGAGACAATGAGCAGTTCTTC
>few|TRBJ1-5|TRBV28|15|NA
CASSPRGSGNQPQHF
TGTGCCAGCAGTCCCAGGGGATCGGGCAATCAGCCCCAGCATTTT
>NA|TRBJ2-3|TRBV5-6|14|TRBD1
CASDDRVRTDTQYF
TGTGCCAGCGATGACAGGGTTCGCACAGATACGCAGTATTTT
>NA|TRBJ1-1|TRBV6-6|13|NA
CASSYSEGTEAFF
TGTGCCAGCAGTTACTCGGAGGGAACTGAAGCTTTCTTT
>NA|TRBJ2-2|TRBV27|14|NA
CASGERLQGGELFF
TGTGCGAGCGGCGAGCGGTTACAGGGAGGGGAGCTGTTTTTT
>NA|TRBJ1-1|TRBV11-2|16|TRBD1
CASRKQGAKGNTEAFF
TGTGCCAGCAGGAAACAGGGGGCCAAGGGTAACACTGAAGCTTTCTTT
>few|TRBJ2-1|TRBV21-1|14|NA
CASGDKSSYNEQFF
TGTGCCAGCGGGGACAAGAGCTCCTACAATGAGCAGTTCTTC
>few|TRBJ2-1|TRBV2|10|TRBD1
CATGDRGEFF
TGTGCCACAGGAGACAGGGGTGAGTTCTTC
>NA|TRBJ1-5|TRBV6-5|14|TRBD1
CASSSTYRGQPQHF
TGTGCCAGCAGCTCCACTTACAGGGGACAGCCCCAGCATTTT
>few|TRBJ2-1|TRBV6-1|15|TRBD2
CASSALLASDGEQFF
TGTGCCAGCAGTGCTTTACTAGCGTCGGACGGTGAGCAGTTCTTC
>few|TRBJ1-2|TRBV2|13|NA
CASSASGISGYTF
TGTGCCAGCAGTGCGTCAGGGATCAGCGGCTACACCTTC
>once|TRBJ2-1|TRBV7-3|11|TRBD2
CASSLGLAQFF
TGTGCCAGCAGCTTAGGACTAGCCCAGTTCTTC
>NA|TRBJ2-1|TRBV6-1|17|NA
CASSGLRTGKIYNEQFF
TGTGCCAGCAGTGGCCTCCGGACGGGGAAGATCTACAATGAGCAGTTCTTC
>NA|TRBJ1-2|TRBV6-5|13|NA
CASSYQGNYGYTF
TGTGCCAGCAGTTACCAGGGAAACTATGGCTACACCTTC
>NA|TRBJ1-5|TRBV5-5|12|TRBD1
CASGQGASPQHF
TGTGCCAGCGGACAGGGGGCTTCGCCCCAGCATTTT
>NA|TRBJ1-1|TRBV9|15|NA
CASSVEVRGNTEAFF
TGTGCCAGCAGCGTAGAGGTACGGGGGAACACTGAAGCTTTCTTT
>NA|TRBJ2-5|TRBV4-1|17|TRBD2
CASSQVLAGGPLETQYF
TGCGCCAGCAGCCAAGTTCTAGCGGGAGGGCCATTAGAGACCCAGTACTTC
>NA|TRBJ1-2|TRBV28|13|NA
CASSLAGSDGYTF
TGTGCCAGCAGTTTGGCGGGGAGCGATGGCTACACCTTC
>NA|TRBJ2-1|TRBV4-1|14|TRBD2
CASSRVAGQNEQFF
TGCGCCAGCAGCCGAGTAGCGGGGCAGAATGAGCAGTTCTTC
>NA|TRBJ2-3|TRBV27|16|TRBD1
CASSGGTGGTTDTQYF
TGTGCCAGCAGTGGTGGGACAGGGGGGACCACAGATACGCAGTATTTT
>NA|TRBJ1-2|TRBV6-5|14|NA
CASSERGGNYGYTF
TGTGCCAGCAGTGAAAGGGGGGGTAACTATGGCTACACCTTC
>few|TRBJ2-1|TRBV5-1|15|NA
CASSLATASVNEQFF
TGCGCCAGCAGCTTGGCCACCGCCAGCGTCAATGAGCAGTTCTTC
>NA|TRBJ1-3|TRBV10-3|15|NA
CAISESGLSGNTIYF
TGTGCCATCAGTGAGTCGGGACTTTCTGGAAACACCATATATTTT
>NA|TRBJ2-2|TRBV11-3|15|TRBD2
CASSLRGGTTGELFF
TGTGCCAGCAGCTTAAGGGGAGGGACCACCGGGGAGCTGTTTTTT
>few|TRBJ2-7|TRBV5-1|17|TRBD2
CASSRGTSGGVLYEQYF
TGCGCCAGCAGCCGCGGGACTAGCGGGGGGGTCCTTTACGAGCAGTACTTC
>NA|TRBJ2-5|TRBV19|14|NA
CASSIGGQQETQYF
TGTGCCAGTAGTATTGGGGGACAACAAGAGACCCAGTACTTC
>NA|TRBJ1-2|TRBV7-9|12|TRBD1
CASSATGDGYTF
TGTGCCAGCAGCGCAACAGGGGATGGCTACACCTTC
>NA|TRBJ1-5|TRBV7-2|15|TRBD1
CASSLGQGANQPQHF
TGTGCCAGCAGCTTGGGACAGGGGGCCAATCAGCCCCAGCATTTT
>NA|TRBJ1-2|TRBV6-5|14|NA
CASSYRTPNYGYTF
TGTGCCAGCAGTTACAGGACACCTAACTATGGCTACACCTTC
>NA|TRBJ2-7|TRBV5-1|13|TRBD1
CASRDRDSYEQYF
TGCGCCAGCCGGGACAGGGACTCCTACGAGCAGTACTTC
>NA|TRBJ2-7|TRBV5-1|14|TRBD1
CASSPPTGGNEQYF
TGCGCCAGCAGCCCACCGACAGGGGGCAACGAGCAGTACTTC
>NA|TRBJ1-2|TRBV10-3|12|NA
CAITDGGFPATF
TGTGCCATCACCGATGGGGGGTTTCCTGCCACCTTC
>NA|TRBJ1-5|TRBV13|17|NA
CASSLGRGVYSNQPQHF
TGTGCCAGCAGCTTAGGCCGAGGAGTTTATAGCAATCAGCCCCAGCATTTT